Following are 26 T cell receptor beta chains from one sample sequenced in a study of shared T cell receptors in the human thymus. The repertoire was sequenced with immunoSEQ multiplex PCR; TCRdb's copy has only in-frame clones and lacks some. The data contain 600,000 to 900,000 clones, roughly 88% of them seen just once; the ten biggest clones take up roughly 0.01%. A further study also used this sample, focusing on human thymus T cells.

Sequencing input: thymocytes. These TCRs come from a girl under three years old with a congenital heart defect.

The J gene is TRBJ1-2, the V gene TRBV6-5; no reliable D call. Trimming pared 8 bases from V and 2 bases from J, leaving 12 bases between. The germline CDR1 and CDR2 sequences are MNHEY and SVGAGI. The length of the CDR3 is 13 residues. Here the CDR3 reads CASCISTNYGYTF. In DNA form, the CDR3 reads TGTGCCAGCTGTATTTCGACAAACTATGGCTACACCTTC.

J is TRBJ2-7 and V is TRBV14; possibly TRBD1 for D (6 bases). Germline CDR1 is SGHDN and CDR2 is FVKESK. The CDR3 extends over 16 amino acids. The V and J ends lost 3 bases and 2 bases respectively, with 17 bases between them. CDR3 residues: CASSQFRSGTTYEQYF. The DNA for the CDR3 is TGTGCCAGCAGCCAGTTTCGATCCGGGACAACCTACGAGCAGTACTTC.

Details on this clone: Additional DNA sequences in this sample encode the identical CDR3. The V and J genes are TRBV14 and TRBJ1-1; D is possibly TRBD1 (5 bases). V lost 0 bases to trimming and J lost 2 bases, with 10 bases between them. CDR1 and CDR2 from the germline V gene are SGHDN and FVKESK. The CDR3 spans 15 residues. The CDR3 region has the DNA TGTGCCAGCAGCCAAGATGGTCAGGGTAACACTGAAGCTTTCTTT. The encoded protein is CASSQDGQGNTEAFF.

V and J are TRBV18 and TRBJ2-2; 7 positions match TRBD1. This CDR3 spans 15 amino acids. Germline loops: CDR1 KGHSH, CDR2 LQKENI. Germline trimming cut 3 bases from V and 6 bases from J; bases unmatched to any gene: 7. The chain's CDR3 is CASSPDRAAAGELFF. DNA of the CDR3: TGTGCCAGCTCACCCGACAGGGCCGCGGCCGGGGAGCTGTTTTTT.

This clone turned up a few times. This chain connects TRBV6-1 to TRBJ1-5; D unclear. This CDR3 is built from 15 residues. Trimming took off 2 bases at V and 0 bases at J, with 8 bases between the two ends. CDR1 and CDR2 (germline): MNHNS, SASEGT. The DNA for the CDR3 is TGTGCCAGCAGTGAATGGCACTATAGCAATCAGCCCCAGCATTTT. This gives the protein CASSEWHYSNQPQHF.

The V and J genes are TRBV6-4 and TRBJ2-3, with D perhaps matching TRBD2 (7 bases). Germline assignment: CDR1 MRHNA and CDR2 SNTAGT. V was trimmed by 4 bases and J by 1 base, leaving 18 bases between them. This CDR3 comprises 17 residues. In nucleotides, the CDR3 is TGTGCCAGCAGTGTCAAAGGGGGGGAGACCCGCACAGATACGCAGTATTTT. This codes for CASSVKGGETRTDTQYF.

CDR3 sequence: CASRNTENTEAFF. The CDR3 coding sequence is TGCGCCAGCAGGAACACAGAGAACACTGAAGCTTTCTTT. The chain joins TRBV4-3 to TRBJ1-1, with D unclear. Germline CDR1 LGHNA, CDR2 YSLEER. The CDR3 extends over 13 amino acids. V dropped 6 bases and J dropped 1 base, with 9 bases sitting between them.

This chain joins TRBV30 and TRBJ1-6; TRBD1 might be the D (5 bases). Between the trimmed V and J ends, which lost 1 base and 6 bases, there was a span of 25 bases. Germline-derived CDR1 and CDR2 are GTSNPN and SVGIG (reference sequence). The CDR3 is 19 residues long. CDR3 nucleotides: TGTGCCTGGAGTGAAGCAGGGCAGCGACTTAGGCCCGTTAATTCACCCCTCCACTTT. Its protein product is CAWSEAGQRLRPVNSPLHF.

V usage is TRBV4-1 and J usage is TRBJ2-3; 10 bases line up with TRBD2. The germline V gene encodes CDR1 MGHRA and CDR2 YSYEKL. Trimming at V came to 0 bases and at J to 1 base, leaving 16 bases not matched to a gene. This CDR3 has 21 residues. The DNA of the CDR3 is TGCGCCAGCAGCCAAGATACCTCACCGGATGTAGCGGGGGGCCGCACAGATACGCAGTATTTT. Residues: CASSQDTSPDVAGGRTDTQYF.

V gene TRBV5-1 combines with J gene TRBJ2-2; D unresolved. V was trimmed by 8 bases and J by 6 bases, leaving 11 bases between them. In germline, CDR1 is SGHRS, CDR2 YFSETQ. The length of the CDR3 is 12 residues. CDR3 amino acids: CARLKFPGELFF. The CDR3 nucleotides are TGCGCCAGACTTAAGTTCCCCGGGGAGCTGTTTTTT.

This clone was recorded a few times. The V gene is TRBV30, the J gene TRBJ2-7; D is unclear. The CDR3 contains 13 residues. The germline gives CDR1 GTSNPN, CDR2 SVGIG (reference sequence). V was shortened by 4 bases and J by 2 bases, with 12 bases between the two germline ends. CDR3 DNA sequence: TGTGCCTGGATTCAACGGCGGCCCTACGAGCAGTACTTC. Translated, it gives CAWIQRRPYEQYF.

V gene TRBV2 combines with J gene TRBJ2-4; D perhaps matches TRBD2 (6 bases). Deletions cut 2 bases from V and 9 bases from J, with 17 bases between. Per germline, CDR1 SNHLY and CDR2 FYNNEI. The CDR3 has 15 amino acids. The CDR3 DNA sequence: TGTGCCAGCAGTGAACGGGACGGGGGTTTCGGCATTCAGTACTTC. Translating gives CASSERDGGFGIQYF. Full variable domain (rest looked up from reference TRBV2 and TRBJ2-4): EPEVTQTPSHQVTQMGQEVILRCVPISNHLYFYWYRQILGQKVEFLVSFYNNEISEKSEIFDDQFSVERPDGSNFTLKIRSTKLEDSAMYFCASSERDGGFGIQYFGAGTRLSVL.

Here the CDR3 reads CASTGTRGGGTEAFF. The CDR3 DNA follows: TGTGCCAGCACCGGAACCAGGGGAGGGGGCACTGAAGCTTTCTTT. The gene calls are TRBV25-1 and TRBJ1-1; D may be TRBD1 (6 bases). V lost 7 bases and J 4 bases, leaving 19 bases between the germline ends. This CDR3 contains 15 residues. Germline V gene data show CDR1 as MGHDK and CDR2 as SYGVNS.

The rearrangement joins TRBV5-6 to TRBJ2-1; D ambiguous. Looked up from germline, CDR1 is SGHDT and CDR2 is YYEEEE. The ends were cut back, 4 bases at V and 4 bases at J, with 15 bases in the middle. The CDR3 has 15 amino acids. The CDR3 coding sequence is TGTGCCAGCAGCATCGCCCTACTGAATTACAATGAGCAGTTCTTC. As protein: CASSIALLNYNEQFF.

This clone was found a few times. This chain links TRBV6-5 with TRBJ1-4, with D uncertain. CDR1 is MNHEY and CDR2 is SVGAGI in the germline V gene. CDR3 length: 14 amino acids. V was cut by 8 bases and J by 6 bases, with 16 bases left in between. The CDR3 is CASRFAPSDEKLFF. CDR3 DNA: TGTGCCAGCCGATTTGCCCCAAGCGATGAAAAACTGTTTTTT.

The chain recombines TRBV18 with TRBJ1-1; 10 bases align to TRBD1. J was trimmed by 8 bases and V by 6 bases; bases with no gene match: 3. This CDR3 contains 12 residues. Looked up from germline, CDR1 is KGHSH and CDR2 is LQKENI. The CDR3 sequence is CASSGQGREAFF. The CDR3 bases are TGTGCCAGCTCGGGACAGGGGAGGGAAGCTTTCTTT.

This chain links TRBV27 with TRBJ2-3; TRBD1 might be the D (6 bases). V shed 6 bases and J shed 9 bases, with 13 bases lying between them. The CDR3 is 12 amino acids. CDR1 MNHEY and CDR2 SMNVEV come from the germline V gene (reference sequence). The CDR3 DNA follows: TGTGCCAGCAGCCGGACCCAGGGGACGCAGTATTTT. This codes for CASSRTQGTQYF.

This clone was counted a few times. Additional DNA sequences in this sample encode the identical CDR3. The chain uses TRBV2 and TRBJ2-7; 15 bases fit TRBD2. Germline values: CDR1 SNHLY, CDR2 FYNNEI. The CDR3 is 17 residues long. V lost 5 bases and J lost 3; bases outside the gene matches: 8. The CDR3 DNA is TGTGCCAGCAGTCATCCGGGACTAGCGGGGGGAGGCTACGAGCAGTACTTC. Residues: CASSHPGLAGGGYEQYF.

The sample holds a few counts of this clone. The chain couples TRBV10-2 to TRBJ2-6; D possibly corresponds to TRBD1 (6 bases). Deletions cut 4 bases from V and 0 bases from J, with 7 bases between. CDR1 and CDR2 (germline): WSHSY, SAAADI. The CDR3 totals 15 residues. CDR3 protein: CASSGRGSGANVLTF. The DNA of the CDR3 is TGCGCCAGCAGTGGCAGGGGCTCTGGGGCCAACGTCCTGACTTTC.

The CDR3 DNA sequence: TGTGCCACCAACTCGCGGACTAGCGGGGGGATAGAGACCCAGTACTTC. Encoded protein: CATNSRTSGGIETQYF. The chain carries TRBV11-2 and TRBJ2-5; 14 bases align to TRBD2. Losses at the gene ends were 10 bases for V and 4 bases for J; bases not matched to a gene: 11. The CDR3 covers 16 residues. CDR1 is SGHAT and CDR2 is FQNNGV in the germline V gene. Based on the CDR3 plus reference TRBV11-2 and TRBJ2-5, the full variable domain is EAGVAQSPRYKIIEKRQSVAFWCNPISGHATLYWYQQILGQGPKLLIQFQNNGVVDDSQLPKDRFSAERLKGVDSTLKIQPAKLEDSAVYLCATNSRTSGGIETQYFGPGTRLLVL.

In DNA, the CDR3 is TGTGCCATCAGTGAGGGACAGGTCGGATCTGAAAAACTGTTTTTT. Protein product: CAISEGQVGSEKLFF. The chain uses TRBV10-3 and TRBJ1-4; 7 bases align to TRBD1. Germline values: CDR1 ENHRY, CDR2 SYGVKD. The CDR3 loop spans 15 amino acids. J lost 7 bases, V lost 2 bases, and 7 bases had no gene match.

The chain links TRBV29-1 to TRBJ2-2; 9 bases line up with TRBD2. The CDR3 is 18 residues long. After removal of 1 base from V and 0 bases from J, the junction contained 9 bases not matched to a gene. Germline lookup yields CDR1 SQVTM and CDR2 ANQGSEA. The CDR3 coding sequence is TGCAGCGTTGAAGGGTCTAGCGGGGTTACTTCGAACACCGGGGAGCTGTTTTTT. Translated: CSVEGSSGVTSNTGELFF.

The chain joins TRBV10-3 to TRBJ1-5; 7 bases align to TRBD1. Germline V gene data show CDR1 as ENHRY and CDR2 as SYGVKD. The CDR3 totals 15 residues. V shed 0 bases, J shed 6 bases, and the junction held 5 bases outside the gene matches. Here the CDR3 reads CAISESEGARQPQHF. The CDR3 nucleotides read TGTGCCATCAGTGAGTCTGAGGGGGCACGTCAGCCCCAGCATTTT.

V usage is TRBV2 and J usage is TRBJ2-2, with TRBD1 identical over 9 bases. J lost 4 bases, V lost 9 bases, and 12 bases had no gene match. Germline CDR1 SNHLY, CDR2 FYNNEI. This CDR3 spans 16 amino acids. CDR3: CARGRTGVSGTGELFF. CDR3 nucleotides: TGTGCCAGGGGGAGGACAGGGGTTAGTGGCACCGGGGAGCTGTTTTTT. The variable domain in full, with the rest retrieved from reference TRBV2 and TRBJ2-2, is EPEVTQTPSHQVTQMGQEVILRCVPISNHLYFYWYRQILGQKVEFLVSFYNNEISEKSEIFDDQFSVERPDGSNFTLKIRSTKLEDSAMYFCARGRTGVSGTGELFFGEGSRLTVL.

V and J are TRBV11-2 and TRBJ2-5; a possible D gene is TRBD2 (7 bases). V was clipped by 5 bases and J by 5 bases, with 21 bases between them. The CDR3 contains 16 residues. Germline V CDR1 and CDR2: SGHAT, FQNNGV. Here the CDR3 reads CASSPPGGLLWETQYF. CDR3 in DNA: TGTGCCAGCAGCCCTCCCGGGGGGCTGTTATGGGAGACCCAGTACTTC.

CDR3 nucleotide sequence: TGTGCCAGCAGCTCGTTGGACAGGGAGATTAACTATGGCTACACCTTC. Protein product: CASSSLDREINYGYTF. The rearrangement joins TRBV5-6 to TRBJ1-2; 8 nucleotides agree with TRBD1. The CDR3 is made up of 16 amino acids. The V segment lost 3 bases and the J segment 1 base; nucleotides outside the gene matches: 8. Germline CDR1 SGHDT, CDR2 YYEEEE.